The 6 T cell receptor beta chains presented below share a single source sample, sequenced in a study of blood T cell repertoires in COVID-19. Produced via immunoSEQ multiplex PCR; TCRdb's table is partial and in-frame only. The sample has 140,000 to 150,000 clones; around 89% are singletons. The sample comprised peripheral blood. These receptors all come from a human donor with COVID-19, enrolled during active disease. The donor label of this sample is uncertain.

This clone came up once. CDR3 sequence: CASSSRGNTEAFF. The CDR3 bases are TGTGCCAGTAGTTCAAGGGGGAACACTGAAGCTTTCTTT. The chain couples TRBV19 to TRBJ1-1; D is perhaps TRBD1 (5 bases). The V gene lost 5 bases and the J gene lost 1 base, with 8 bases spanning the gap. There are 13 residues in the CDR3. Looked up from germline, CDR1 is LNHDA and CDR2 is SQIVND (reference sequence).

There are a few counts of this clone. The rearrangement uses TRBV25-1 and TRBJ2-7; D unclear. Looked up from germline, CDR1 is MGHDK and CDR2 is SYGVNS. The CDR3 loop spans 15 amino acids. V lost 4 bases, J lost 4 bases, and 17 bases lay in between. The CDR3 spells CASSGWPGAGYEQYF. The DNA of the CDR3 is TGTGCCAGCAGTGGCTGGCCGGGTGCTGGGTACGAGCAGTACTTC.

The V and J genes are TRBV3-1 (or the pseudogene TRBV3-2) and TRBJ1-5, with 8 positions matching TRBD1. The V gene end was trimmed by 4 bases and the J gene end by 3 bases; junction bases not matched to a gene: 2. CDR1 is LGHDT and CDR2 is YNNKEL in the germline V gene (reference sequence). The CDR3 has 14 amino acids. Here the CDR3 DNA reads TGTGCCAGCAGCCCGGGACAGGTCAATCAGCCCCAGCATTTT. Residues: CASSPGQVNQPQHF.

This clone was recorded once. The chain employs TRBV19 and TRBJ1-2; a weak D match, TRBD1 (6 bases). This CDR3 is 18 amino acids long. Trimming took off 5 bases at V and 3 bases at J, with 25 bases between the two ends. Per germline, CDR1 LNHDA and CDR2 SQIVND (reference sequence). The CDR3, as DNA: TGTGCCAGTAGTGCCGGGACACCCGGCGCGGTCGGTCACTATGGCTACACCTTC. As protein: CASSAGTPGAVGHYGYTF.

A remark on this clone: The sample holds other DNA sequences that translate to the same CDR3. This rearrangement joins TRBV5-1 to TRBJ1-1; 8 bases map to TRBD1. J was trimmed by 1 base and V by 2 bases; bases with no gene match: 4. Germline CDR1 is SGHRS and CDR2 is YFSETQ. This CDR3 comprises 15 residues. CDR3 coding DNA: TGCGCCAGCAGCTTAGTCACAGGGGGGAACACTGAAGCTTTCTTT. Amino acid sequence: CASSLVTGGNTEAFF.

J is TRBJ2-4 and V is TRBV10-1; tentative D call: TRBD1 (5 bases). V lost 4 bases and J lost 1, with 29 bases in between. The CDR3 extends over 21 amino acids. Germline CDR1 reads WNHNN; CDR2 reads SYGVQD (reference sequence). CDR3 sequence: CASSVPRVESSLQLAKNIQYF. As DNA, the CDR3 is TGCGCCAGCAGTGTTCCCAGGGTTGAATCCTCTTTGCAACTGGCCAAAAACATTCAGTACTTC.